Shown below are 27 T cell receptor beta chains from a single sample sequenced in a study of blood T cell repertoires in COVID-19. Profiling relied on immunoSEQ multiplex PCR, and the TCRdb table lists in-frame clones only, not all of them. Among 150,000 to 160,000 clones listed, roughly 78% were seen once. Sequenced sample: peripheral blood. These receptors all come from a man older than 75 with acute or convalescent COVID-19.

CDR3 in DNA: TGTGCCAGCGGCGGCAGGGCAACTGAAGCTTTCTTT. This translates into CASGGRATEAFF. The rearrangement links TRBV28 to TRBJ1-1; perhaps TRBD1 as D (5 bases). The CDR3 sequence is 12 residues long. The V end was cut by 8 bases, the J end by 5 bases, with 12 bases between. Looked up from germline, CDR1 is MDHEN and CDR2 is SYDVKM.

The V and J genes are TRBV3-1 (or the pseudogene TRBV3-2) and TRBJ2-5, with TRBD2 as a possible D gene (6 bases). Deletions cut 5 bases from V and 5 bases from J, with 15 bases between. Germline V gene sequence: CDR1 LGHDT, CDR2 YNNKEL (reference sequence). The CDR3 is made up of 14 amino acids. CDR3 nucleotides: TGTGCCAGCAGCGCTATGGAGGGTCGGGAGACCCAGTACTTC. It specifies CASSAMEGRETQYF.

This chain joins TRBV6-6 and TRBJ2-5; TRBD1 might be the D (6 bases). The V gene's germline CDR1 is MNHNY and CDR2 SVGAGI (reference sequence). This CDR3 has 13 amino acids. The V and J ends lost 0 bases and 5 bases respectively, with 7 bases between them. The DNA for the CDR3 is TGTGCCAGCAGTTACTCGAGGGGGGAGACCCAGTACTTC. This translates into CASSYSRGETQYF.

V is TRBV6-1 and J is TRBJ2-1, with D tentatively TRBD1 (6 bases). The CDR3 totals 16 residues. Germline CDR1 MNHNS, CDR2 SASEGT. Trimming removed 6 bases at V and 0 bases at J, with 15 bases between. CDR3 residues: CASRETGRSSYNEQFF. CDR3 nucleotide sequence: TGTGCCAGCAGAGAAACAGGGCGAAGCTCCTACAATGAGCAGTTCTTC.

The V and J genes are TRBV10-1 and TRBJ2-2, with TRBD1 matching over 9 bases. Germline values: CDR1 WNHNN, CDR2 SYGVQD (reference sequence). This CDR3 has 15 residues. With V trimmed by 5 bases and J by 7 bases, 8 bases remained unmatched. CDR3 sequence reads: CASSTGTGKGGELFF. The CDR3 DNA follows: TGCGCCAGCAGTACCGGGACAGGGAAAGGCGGGGAGCTGTTTTTT.

V and J are TRBV10-3 and TRBJ2-5; TRBD1 matches at 9 bases. Looked up from germline, CDR1 is ENHRY and CDR2 is SYGVKD. This CDR3 contains 15 residues. V shed 3 bases, J shed 4 bases, and the junction held 6 bases outside the gene matches. This CDR3 reads CAISEGQGSGETQYF. The CDR3 DNA follows: TGTGCCATCAGTGAAGGACAGGGGTCGGGAGAGACCCAGTACTTC.

The chain joins TRBV3-1 (or the pseudogene TRBV3-2) to TRBJ2-2; TRBD2 matches 14 bases. Trimming cost V 5 bases and J 3 bases; bases outside gene matches: 2. The CDR3 loop spans 16 amino acids. CDR1 LGHDT and CDR2 YNNKEL come from the germline V gene (reference sequence). For the CDR3, the DNA is TGTGCCAGCAGCAGGGGACTAGCGGGGGACACCGGGGAGCTGTTTTTT. It is translated as CASSRGLAGDTGELFF.

This chain connects TRBV28 to TRBJ2-7; 11 positions match TRBD2. Germline trimming cut 5 bases from V and 2 bases from J; bases unmatched to any gene: 5. This CDR3 spans 15 amino acids. Germline lookup yields CDR1 MDHEN and CDR2 SYDVKM. The DNA of the CDR3 is TGTGCCAGCAGTGCCCTTAGCGGGGGGGCCTACGAGCAGTACGTC. It translates to CASSALSGGAYEQYV.

The V call is TRBV24-1, the J call TRBJ2-7; TRBD2 matches 7 bases. Germline V gene data show CDR1 as KGHDR and CDR2 as SFDVKD. J gave up 4 bases and V 4 bases, and 6 bases lay outside the gene matches. CDR3 length: 14 residues. CDR3 amino acids: CATSDPREGYEQYF. The DNA of the CDR3 is TGTGCCACCAGTGACCCCAGGGAGGGATACGAGCAGTACTTC.

The rearrangement joins TRBV4-1 to TRBJ1-2; 9 bases line up with TRBD1. The CDR3 runs 18 residues. V lost 6 bases, J lost 7 bases, and 21 bases stayed unmatched. Germline loops: CDR1 MGHRA, CDR2 YSYEKL. In DNA, the CDR3 is TGCGCCAGCAGTCAGCCCCAGGGACAGGGAACTAAGAGTGGTGGCTACACCTTC. Translated: CASSQPQGQGTKSGGYTF.

The V call is TRBV5-7, the J call TRBJ2-5; D gene unclear. TRBV5-7 is reported as an ORF; its role is uncertain. CDR3 length equals 12 residues. With 5 bases removed from V and 5 bases from J, the gap between germline ends came to 10 bases. The CDR3 reads CASRELLETQYF. The CDR3 bases are TGTGCCAGCAGGGAGCTCCTGGAGACCCAGTACTTC.

This clone was seen a handful of times. V gene TRBV6-1 combines with J gene TRBJ1-6, with D possibly matching TRBD1 (5 bases). Between the trimmed V and J ends, which lost 1 base and 3 bases, there was a span of 7 bases. Germline V gives CDR1 MNHNS, CDR2 SASEGT. CDR3 length: 15 amino acids. Here the CDR3 DNA reads TGTGCCAGCAGTGAAGGACAGCTCTATAATTCACCCCTCCACTTT. Protein sequence: CASSEGQLYNSPLHF.

The CDR3 nucleotides read TGTGCCAGCGGAACGGGGGGGGCGCTTGGAAACACCATATATTTT. It specifies CASGTGGALGNTIYF. This chain connects TRBV2 to TRBJ1-3; perhaps TRBD1 as D (6 bases). The ends were cut back, 8 bases at V and 3 bases at J, with 17 bases in the middle. The CDR3 is made up of 15 amino acids. CDR1 SNHLY and CDR2 FYNNEI come from the germline V gene.

V and J are TRBV29-1 and TRBJ1-1; possibly TRBD1 for D (5 bases). Germline lookup yields CDR1 SQVTM and CDR2 ANQGSEA. CDR3 length: 14 residues. Trimming cost V 4 bases and J 1 base, with 13 bases left between them. The CDR3 is CSVGGARENTEAFF. The CDR3 DNA is TGCAGCGTTGGGGGCGCCAGGGAGAACACTGAAGCTTTCTTT.

The CDR3: CASSPTGTGGWDEQFF. In DNA, the CDR3 is TGCGCCAGCAGCCCGACCGGGACAGGGGGTTGGGATGAGCAGTTCTTC. The chain has TRBV5-1 and TRBJ2-1; 11 bases line up with TRBD1. Trimming removed 4 bases from V and 8 bases from J; junction bases left unmatched: 11. CDR1 is SGHRS and CDR2 is YFSETQ in the germline V gene. The CDR3 consists of 16 residues.

The J gene is TRBJ1-3, the V gene TRBV5-1; D is uncertain. The CDR3 has 15 residues. V lost 4 bases to trimming and J lost 2 bases, with 13 bases between them. CDR1 and CDR2 (germline): SGHRS, YFSETQ. As DNA, the CDR3 is TGCGCCAGCAGCCTCGGGGTTTTAACTGGAAACACCATATATTTT. Encoded protein: CASSLGVLTGNTIYF.

V is TRBV4-1 and J is TRBJ2-5, with a weak D call TRBD2 (5 bases). This CDR3 is built from 16 residues. V lost 0 bases to trimming and J lost 4 bases, with 15 bases between them. Per the germline V gene, CDR1 is MGHRA and CDR2 is YSYEKL. Written as DNA, the CDR3 is TGCGCCAGCAGCCAAGATGATGAGAGGGTTCGAGAGACCCAGTACTTC. Translation: CASSQDDERVRETQYF.

V and J are TRBV4-2 and TRBJ2-5; TRBD1 aligns across 8 bases. CDR3 length: 13 amino acids. Per germline, CDR1 LGHNA and CDR2 YNFKEQ. After removal of 8 bases from V and 3 bases from J, the junction contained 5 bases not matched to a gene. This CDR3 reads CASAPTGEETQYF. The CDR3 DNA reads TGTGCCAGCGCACCGACAGGGGAAGAGACCCAGTACTTC.

The chain joins TRBV4-2 to TRBJ2-1, with 11 nucleotides matching TRBD2. The CDR3 loop spans 15 amino acids. The junction had 8 bases not matched to a gene; V was cut back by 6 bases and J by 7 bases. Germline V gives CDR1 LGHNA, CDR2 YNFKEQ. The DNA of the CDR3 is TGTGCCAGCAGGATTAGCGGGGGGGCCGGTAATGAGCAGTTCTTC. Translating gives CASRISGGAGNEQFF.

This clone was seen more than once but under ten times. J is TRBJ1-5 and V is TRBV6-6, with 8 bases that match TRBD1. This CDR3 region has 16 residues. Germline loops: CDR1 MNHNY, CDR2 SVGAGI (reference sequence). The J segment lost 4 bases and the V segment lost 6 bases, leaving 11 bases of the junction unmatched. DNA of the CDR3: TGTGCCAGCAGGGGGTCGGGACAGGCAGGGAATCAGCCCCAGCATTTT. Translated, it gives CASRGSGQAGNQPQHF.

This clone occurred once. The DNA for the CDR3 is TGTGCCAGTAGTTGGGAGGGGATGAACACTGAAGCTTTCTTT. Encoded protein: CASSWEGMNTEAFF. The chain is built from TRBV19 and TRBJ1-1; D is possibly TRBD1 (5 bases). Germline CDR1 and CDR2: LNHDA and SQIVND (reference sequence). V was clipped by 5 bases and J by 0 bases, with 10 bases between them. The CDR3 contains 14 residues. Filled out from reference TRBV19 and TRBJ1-1, the complete variable domain reads DGGITQSPKYLFRKEGQNVTLSCEQNLNHDAMYWYRQDPGQGLRLIYYSQIVNDFQKGDIAEGYSVSREKKESFPLTVTSAQKNPTAFYLCASSWEGMNTEAFFGQGTRLTVV.

The V and J genes are TRBV5-4 and TRBJ1-6; the D is unclear. The CDR3 covers 15 residues. Trimming took off 2 bases at V and 7 bases at J, with 13 bases between the two ends. Germline V gene data show CDR1 as SGHNT and CDR2 as YYREEE (reference sequence). CDR3 sequence reads: CASSFFSVQNSPLHF. The CDR3 coding sequence is TGTGCCAGCAGCTTCTTCTCAGTGCAGAATTCACCCCTCCACTTT.

This clone was counted only a few times. The chain uses TRBV10-2 and TRBJ2-1; D is perhaps TRBD2 (6 bases). This CDR3 has 14 residues. The germline gives CDR1 WSHSY, CDR2 SAAADI. V was shortened by 7 bases and J by 1 base, with 11 bases between the two germline ends. For the CDR3, the DNA is TGCGCCAGCAACACCGCGGGGTCCTACAATGAGCAGTTCTTC. It encodes CASNTAGSYNEQFF.

This clone was observed a few times. This chain joins TRBV6-5 and TRBJ1-2; D not certain. V lost 7 bases, J lost 2 bases, and 8 bases lay in between. The CDR3 totals 12 residues. Looked up from germline, CDR1 is MNHEY and CDR2 is SVGAGI. This CDR3 reads CASTAENYGYTF. Here the CDR3 DNA reads TGTGCCAGCACGGCGGAAAACTATGGCTACACCTTC.

The V and J genes are TRBV24-1 and TRBJ2-1; D is undetermined. V lost 4 bases and J lost 7, with 13 bases in between. CDR1 is KGHDR and CDR2 is SFDVKD in the germline V gene. CDR3 length equals 14 residues. In DNA, the CDR3 is TGTGCCACCAGTGACCCTACTGAACGAAATGAGCAGTTCTTC. Amino acids: CATSDPTERNEQFF.

Turning to this clone: The junction departs from the called germline gene at one end, perhaps through a read error. The chain carries TRBV6-2 or TRBV6-3 and TRBJ2-4, with a weak D call TRBD1 (5 bases). The CDR3 runs 12 residues. Per the germline V gene, CDR1 is MNHEY and CDR2 is SVGEGT. The CDR3 here is CASSYQDRPCSF. CDR3 coding DNA: TGTGCCAGCAGTTACCAAGACAGACCTTGCTCCTTC.

There are a few counts of this clone. The gene calls are TRBV19 and TRBJ2-6; 9 bases line up with TRBD1. The CDR3 spans 18 residues. V lost 4 bases and J lost 0; bases outside the gene matches: 7. Germline V CDR1 and CDR2: LNHDA, SQIVND (reference sequence). Written as DNA, the CDR3 is TGTGCCAGTAGTACCTCACAGGGGGCGGCCTCTGGGGCCAACGTCCTGACTTTC. It yields the protein CASSTSQGAASGANVLTF.